This T cell receptor beta chain was captured in a study of T cells in Graves' hyperthyroidism and ophthalmopathy. Study findings and constraints: Separation of ophthalmopathy from stable hyperthyroidism was achieved by a 13 V-J model. Most clonotypes expanded in the thyroid (above 0.001) were also present in blood.

This clonotype was recorded once. No antigen is known for it. It was RNA transcripts that yielded the amplified TCR beta CDR3 regions. The HTBI primer set served for first-round RT-PCR of the TCR CDR3. TCRdb used MiXCR to reprocess the multiplex PCR reads, holding one entry per CDR3 protein. The table has about 700,000 distinct CDR3 sequences, about 45% seen once. Not enrolled were patients with uncontrolled infection, other autoimmune disease, pregnancy or lactation. The receptor was isolated from an adult man with Graves' disease, either hyperthyroidism or ophthalmopathy (not recorded which). Specimen: peripheral blood or thyroid tissue (not recorded which).

CDR3 residues: CASSALTRDRGDYEQYF. The CDR3 DNA follows: TGTGCCAGCAGCGCATTGACCCGGGACAGGGGGGACTACGAGCAGTACTTC. The V and J genes are TRBV5-6 and TRBJ2-7, with 11 bases that match TRBD1. This CDR3 comprises 17 residues. CDR1 is SGHDT and CDR2 is YYEEEE in the germline V gene. After removal of 4 bases from V and 3 bases from J, the junction contained 12 bases not matched to a gene.